This is a list of T cell receptor beta chains from one sample in a study of T cell responses to AZD1222 COVID-19 vaccine. The assay was immunoSEQ multiplex PCR, and TCRdb's table has in-frame clones only and misses some. The table records under 130,000 clones, roughly nine tenths of them present only once. The sequenced sample was peripheral blood, obtained on day 0 of AZD1222 vaccination. These receptors originate from an adult in good health. CDR3s include the opening cysteine and the closing phenylalanine or tryptophan. The D gene is left open where the match is weak. The size entry is marked missing in some rows and otherwise reads once, few, many or a size class.

clone_size,j_call,cdr3_length,d_call,v_call,cdr3_nt,cdr3_aa
-,TRBJ1-3,14,TRBD1,TRBV29-1,TGCAGCGCCGGGACAGGGGGTATTGGAAACACCATATATTTT,CSAGTGGIGNTIYF
-,TRBJ1-1,15,-,TRBV18,TGTGCCAGCTCACCCGGTCGGGGAGTGGGCACTGAAGCTTTCTTT,CASSPGRGVGTEAFF
-,TRBJ1-1,13,-,TRBV7-8,TGTGCCAGCAGCTTAGTAGGGGACACTGAAGCTTTCTTT,CASSLVGDTEAFF
-,TRBJ2-5,15,-,TRBV28,TGTGCCAGCAGCCTGGGGAGCTTGGGGTGGGAGACCCAGTACTTC,CASSLGSLGWETQYF
-,TRBJ2-1,15,-,TRBV19,TGTGCCAGTAGTATGGCCCTTTCCTCCTACAATGAGCAGTTCTTC,CASSMALSSYNEQFF
once,TRBJ2-7,14,TRBD1,TRBV27,TGTGCCAGCAGCTACCGGGACAGGGGGAACGAGCAGTACTTC,CASSYRDRGNEQYF
-,TRBJ2-7,14,TRBD1,TRBV7-6,TGTGCCAGCAGTTCCGGGACAGACCTAGTAGAGCAGTACTTC,CASSSGTDLVEQYF
-,TRBJ2-3,15,-,TRBV7-9,TGTGCCAGCAGCTTAGTCGAGCGGGTTGCAGATACGCAGTATTTT,CASSLVERVADTQYF
-,TRBJ2-3,15,-,TRBV27,TGTGCCAGCAGTCCAACCAGGGGAGGGGTGGATACGCAGTATTTT,CASSPTRGGVDTQYF
-,TRBJ2-1,16,-,TRBV23-1,TGCGCCAGCAGTCAGTCCGGGGCATTCTCCTACAATGAGCAGTTCTTC,CASSQSGAFSYNEQFF
once,TRBJ2-7,14,-,TRBV6-5,TGTGCCAGCAGGGCGGAGGGGCTCACCTACGAGCAGTACTTC,CASRAEGLTYEQYF
-,TRBJ2-5,14,-,TRBV18,TGTGCCAGCTCCCAGGCGGGCCATTCGGAGACCCAGTACTTC,CASSQAGHSETQYF
-,TRBJ1-2,12,-,TRBV28,TGTGCCAGCAGCCGCAGGGCCTATGGCTACACCTTC,CASSRRAYGYTF
-,TRBJ1-2,12,-,TRBV30,TGTGCCTGGAACAGGGCGGACTATGGCTACACCTTC,CAWNRADYGYTF
-,TRBJ2-3,14,TRBD1,TRBV10-3,TGTGCCACTCATGACAGGGGGCGCCCAGATACGCAGTATTTT,CATHDRGRPDTQYF
-,TRBJ2-7,14,TRBD1,TRBV18,TGTGCCAGCTCCCGGGACAGGTATTCCTACGAGCAGTACTTC,CASSRDRYSYEQYF
-,TRBJ1-2,14,-,TRBV9,TGTGCCAGCAGCGTTCTTCTGGTTCTGGGCGGCTACACCTTC,CASSVLLVLGGYTF
-,TRBJ2-1,13,TRBD1,TRBV5-1,TGCGCCAGCAGCTTGGGGGACAGCAATGAGCAGTTCTTC,CASSLGDSNEQFF
-,TRBJ2-7,17,-,TRBV30,TGTGCCTGGAGTCCCACCTACCGGGGACGGGGAAACTACGAGCAGTACTTC,CAWSPTYRGRGNYEQYF
-,TRBJ1-2,14,TRBD1,TRBV6-1,TGTGCCAGCAGTGAAGCGGACAGGGCGGGCGGCTACACCTTC,CASSEADRAGGYTF
-,TRBJ1-2,13,TRBD1,TRBV2,TGTGCCAGCAGGGGACAGGGTGACTTTGGCTACACCTTC,CASRGQGDFGYTF
-,TRBJ2-2,15,-,TRBV7-7,TGTGCCAGCAGCAAAGACACGTCGAACACCGGGGAGCTGTTTTTT,CASSKDTSNTGELFF
-,TRBJ2-1,17,-,TRBV30,TGTGCCTGGAGTCCATGGGCCTCAAACGAGGGGAACAATGAGCAGTTCTTC,CAWSPWASNEGNNEQFF
-,TRBJ2-1,15,TRBD2,TRBV13,TGTGCCAGCAGCTTAGTTGGTAGCGGGAACAATGAGCAGTTCTTC,CASSLVGSGNNEQFF
-,TRBJ2-3,14,-,TRBV7-3,TGTGCCAGCAGCTTAGATGGCGGCACAGATACGCAGTATTTT,CASSLDGGTDTQYF
-,TRBJ1-2,12,TRBD1,TRBV5-6,TGTGCCAGCAGCTTACAGGGGGATGGCTACACCTTC,CASSLQGDGYTF
-,TRBJ2-1,12,-,TRBV7-9,TGTGCCAGTACCCTTGGGGGTTCGGAGCAGTTCTTC,CASTLGGSEQFF